The T cell receptor (beta chain) under discussion was sequenced for a study of shared clonotypes between healthy human individuals. Per germline, CDR1 SGHDN and CDR2 FVKESK. Trimming removed 1 base from V and 7 bases from J, with 8 bases in between. The CDR3 spans 13 residues. The repertoire was sequenced with immunoSEQ multiplex PCR; TCRdb's copy has only in-frame clones and lacks some. This repertoire shows around 980,000 clones, 75% to 85% found once; its top ten account for 0.55% to 0.7%. Sequenced: memory CD4+ T cells from PBMCs. The subset: CD45RA-negative fraction. The chain uses TRBV14 and TRBJ1-5; D unclear. This clonotype was sampled from a man aged 18 to 30 in good health. Some clones in this sample may be carry-over from other donors' samples. The CDR3 bases are TGTGCCAGCAGCCAAGGAGCAAGACAGCCCCAGCATTTT. Its translation is CASSQGARQPQHF. The full variable domain, its missing parts supplied by reference TRBV14 and TRBJ1-5, is EAGVTQFPSHSVIEKGQTVTLRCDPISGHDNLYWYRRVMGKEIKFLLHFVKESKQDESGMPNNRFLAERTGGTYSTLKVQPAELEDSGVYFCASSQGARQPQHFGDGTRLSIL.